What follows is one TCR beta chain and its context. Its antigen is not known. Combining a sample-barcoded 5' primer with a J-beta primer mix, a second PCR ran for about 7 to 11 cycles. TCRdb reprocessed the 5' RACE reads via MiXCR and lists one record per CDR3 protein. In the table there are over a million distinct CDR3 sequences, around 43% of which are singletons. These data are taken from a study of blood T cells in healthy people across ages. General observations from the study: Strong correlation linked observed beta diversity and percent naive T cells. Versus aged donors, long-lived donors had higher diversity and more naive CD4+ cells.

The CDR3 length is 14 residues. In germline, CDR1 is SGDLS, CDR2 YYNGEE. The sequenced sample was blood. This receptor was identified in a woman aged 60 to 75 in good health. The V call is TRBV9, the J call TRBJ2-5, with D possibly TRBD2 on 6 matching bases. The end of the DNA fits TRBJ2-7 better, so the J call may be wrong. DNA of the CDR3: TGTGCCAGCTCCCTAGGGGTCGGGGGTGACGAGCAGTACTTC. It yields the protein CASSLGVGGDEQYF.